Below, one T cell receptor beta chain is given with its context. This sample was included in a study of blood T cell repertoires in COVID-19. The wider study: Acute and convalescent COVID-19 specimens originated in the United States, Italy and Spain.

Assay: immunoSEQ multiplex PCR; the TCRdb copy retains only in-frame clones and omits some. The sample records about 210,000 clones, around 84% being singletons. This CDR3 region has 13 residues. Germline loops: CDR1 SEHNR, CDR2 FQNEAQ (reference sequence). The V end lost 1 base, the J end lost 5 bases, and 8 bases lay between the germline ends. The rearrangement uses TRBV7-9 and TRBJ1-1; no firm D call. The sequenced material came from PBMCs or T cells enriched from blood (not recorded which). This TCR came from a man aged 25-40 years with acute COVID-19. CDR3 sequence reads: CASSLVGQTEAFF. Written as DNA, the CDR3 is TGTGCCAGCAGCTTAGTGGGCCAAACTGAAGCTTTCTTT.